The clone carrying this TCR beta chain was counted at least ten times. Its target is unknown. The germline V gene encodes CDR1 LGHNA and CDR2 YSLEER. CDR3 size: 12 residues. V was shortened by 0 bases and J by 4 bases, with 3 bases between the two germline ends. The sample comes from a study of T-cell reconstitution after alpha-beta-depleted transplantation in children. Findings of the study overall: Two months or so post-transplant, alpha-beta T cells reportedly derived from several hundred expanded graft clones.

TCRbeta library preparation incorporated unique molecular identifiers. TCRdb reprocessed the PCR reads via MiXCR and lists one record per CDR3 protein. The sample lists about 580,000 distinct CDR3 sequences; 20% to 25% were seen once. This receptor was taken from a boy less than two years old who had a stem cell transplant for acute myeloid leukemia, so the T cells may come from the graft donor. The specimen was PBMCs, mostly from graft donor cells, collected 360 days after TCRalphabeta/CD19-depleted stem cell transplant. The chain has TRBV4-3 and TRBJ2-5; D ambiguous. CDR3 DNA sequence: TGCGCCAGCAGCCAAGATCGAGAGACCCAGTACTTC. This translates into CASSQDRETQYF.